Below are 6 T cell receptor beta chains sequenced from a single sample in a study of shared clonotypes between healthy human individuals. The assay was immunoSEQ multiplex PCR, and TCRdb's table has in-frame clones only and misses some. The sample lists some 630,000 clones, around 72% occurring once. What was sequenced was memory CD4+ T cells sorted from blood. Noted subset: CD45RA-negative fraction. Every receptor here comes from a woman aged 25-40 years in good health.

The J gene is TRBJ1-5, the V gene TRBV7-3; D gene unclear. The CDR3 is 19 residues long. Germline loops: CDR1 SGHTA, CDR2 FQGTGA. V gave up 1 base and J gave up 3 bases, with 22 bases separating them. CDR3 DNA: TGTGCCAGCAGCTTAATGGGATCAACGAGGCATTCGAACAATCAGCCCCAGCATTTT. This translates into CASSLMGSTRHSNNQPQHF. The full variable domain, its missing parts supplied by reference TRBV7-3 and TRBJ1-5, is GAGVSQTPSNKVTEKGKYVELRCDPISGHTALYWYRQSLGQGPEFLIYFQGTGAADDSGLPNDRFFAVRPEGSVSTLKIQRTERGDSAVYLCASSLMGSTRHSNNQPQHFGDGTRLSIL.

The chain combines TRBV18 with TRBJ2-5, with D perhaps matching TRBD1 or TRBD2 (5 bases each). This CDR3 has 15 amino acids. CDR1 is KGHSH, CDR2 LQKENI, per germline. The V end lost 0 bases, the J end lost 4 bases, and 12 bases lay between the germline ends. In DNA form, the CDR3 reads TGTGCCAGCTCACCACCGTTGTCGGGGCGAGAGACCCAGTACTTC. Encoded protein: CASSPPLSGRETQYF.

The J gene is TRBJ2-2, the V gene TRBV28; D is undetermined. With 6 bases removed from V and 1 base from J, the gap between germline ends came to 12 bases. Germline V gene data show CDR1 as MDHEN and CDR2 as SYDVKM. There are 15 residues in the CDR3. The CDR3 nucleotides are TGTGCCAGCAGCTTAGTTAACTTGAACACCGGGGAGCTGTTTTTT. Translation gives CASSLVNLNTGELFF.

This rearrangement joins TRBV7-9 to TRBJ1-4; tentative D call: TRBD1 (5 bases). This CDR3 has 16 amino acids. Per the germline V gene, CDR1 is SEHNR and CDR2 is FQNEAQ (reference sequence). V lost 4 bases to trimming and J lost 5 bases, with 17 bases between them. CDR3 DNA: TGTGCCAGCAGCTCCCATCCGGGACGAGGAAATGAAAAACTGTTTTTT. Amino acid sequence: CASSSHPGRGNEKLFF.

The J gene is TRBJ1-1, the V gene TRBV29-1; no clear D. The V end was cut by 5 bases, the J end by 1 base, with 14 bases between. Germline CDR1 is SQVTM and CDR2 is ANQGSEA. The CDR3 sequence is 14 residues long. DNA for the CDR3: TGCAGCGTTAAACGAGGTGGAGGGAACACTGAAGCTTTCTTT. Protein sequence: CSVKRGGGNTEAFF.

CDR3 sequence (DNA): TGCGCCAGCAGCTTGGCCGGACACTACGAGCAGTACTTC. This sequence encodes CASSLAGHYEQYF. V usage is TRBV5-1 and J usage is TRBJ2-7, with D perhaps matching TRBD1 (5 bases). CDR1 is SGHRS and CDR2 is YFSETQ in the germline V gene. V was trimmed by 0 bases and J by 3 bases, leaving 7 bases between them. The CDR3 has 13 residues.